Listed below are T cell receptor beta chains from one sample, sequenced in a study of vaccination and CD4 T cells after COVID-19. One entry per CDR3 protein, called by TCRdb with MiXCR from the PCR reads. The data contain about 36,000 distinct CDR3 sequences, more than 30% of them singletons. The source was CD4+ T cells from blood, collected about 7 months after SARS-CoV-2 vaccination. The receptors here all came from a human donor who had recovered from COVID-19. Both conserved end residues are part of each CDR3. A D gene is named only where the DNA matches it firmly. Clone size is given for some rows only: seen once, a few or many times, or a class if the clone is expanded.

d_call: .
clone_size: .
v_call: TRBV6-1
j_call: TRBJ2-1
cdr3_aa: CASSESKESYNEQFF
cdr3_nt: TGTGCCAGCAGTGAAAGTAAGGAGTCCTACAATGAGCAGTTCTTC

d_call: TRBD2
clone_size: .
v_call: TRBV6-1
j_call: TRBJ2-7
cdr3_aa: CASSEALRLGRGSSYEQYF
cdr3_nt: TGTGCCAGCAGTGAAGCGCTTCGGCTAGGGCGGGGGAGCTCCTACGAGCAGTACTTC

d_call: TRBD2
clone_size: .
v_call: TRBV7-8
j_call: TRBJ2-5
cdr3_aa: CASSLLPRASGAQETQYF
cdr3_nt: TGTGCCAGCAGCCTCCTCCCCCGGGCTAGCGGGGCCCAAGAGACCCAGTACTTC

d_call: TRBD2
clone_size: .
v_call: TRBV10-3
j_call: TRBJ2-5
cdr3_aa: CAISGGTSGRRETQYF
cdr3_nt: TGTGCCATCAGTGGGGGGACTAGCGGGAGGAGGGAGACCCAGTACTTC

d_call: .
clone_size: .
v_call: TRBV2
j_call: TRBJ2-1
cdr3_aa: CASIRDLSYNEQFF
cdr3_nt: TGTGCCAGCATCCGGGACCTCTCCTACAATGAGCAGTTCTTC

d_call: .
clone_size: .
v_call: TRBV6-5
j_call: TRBJ2-1
cdr3_aa: CASSYSRAPVTNEQFF
cdr3_nt: TGTGCCAGCAGTTACTCGAGGGCTCCGGTAACCAATGAGCAGTTCTTC

d_call: TRBD1
clone_size: .
v_call: TRBV19
j_call: TRBJ1-2
cdr3_aa: CASSRRQGDGYGYTF
cdr3_nt: TGTGCCAGTAGTAGGAGACAGGGGGATGGCTATGGCTACACCTTC

d_call: TRBD1
clone_size: few
v_call: TRBV6-1
j_call: TRBJ2-1
cdr3_aa: CASRGQGAYNEQFF
cdr3_nt: TGTGCCAGCAGAGGACAGGGGGCGTACAATGAGCAGTTCTTC

d_call: TRBD1
clone_size: .
v_call: TRBV29-1
j_call: TRBJ2-7
cdr3_aa: CSVRDRDLSEQYF
cdr3_nt: TGCAGCGTCCGGGACAGGGATTTGAGCGAGCAGTACTTC

d_call: .
clone_size: once
v_call: TRBV7-8
j_call: TRBJ2-1
cdr3_aa: CASSARDRNNEQFF
cdr3_nt: TGTGCCAGCAGCGCGAGGGACCGTAACAATGAGCAGTTCTTC

d_call: .
clone_size: few
v_call: TRBV6-1
j_call: TRBJ1-5
cdr3_aa: CASHEPGEPQHF
cdr3_nt: TGTGCCAGCCACGAACCGGGCGAGCCCCAGCATTTT

d_call: .
clone_size: .
v_call: TRBV4-3
j_call: TRBJ1-2
cdr3_aa: CASSQDPVGGPYGYTF
cdr3_nt: TGCGCCAGCAGCCAAGATCCAGTAGGCGGACCCTATGGCTACACCTTC